A single sample gave rise to the 3 T cell receptor beta chains below, sequenced in a study of blood T cell repertoires in COVID-19. The assay was immunoSEQ multiplex PCR, and TCRdb's table has in-frame clones only and misses some. The sample carries roughly 110,000 clones, about 88% recorded once. The sample consisted of peripheral blood. The receptors were gathered from a woman in her 70s who had recovered from COVID-19.

The chain combines TRBV2 with TRBJ2-5, with 11 bases that match TRBD2. The V gene's germline CDR1 is SNHLY and CDR2 FYNNEI. This CDR3 is built from 17 residues. Trimming cost V 0 bases and J 5 bases; bases outside gene matches: 8. CDR3 in DNA: TGTGCCAGCAGTGAAGCGTTAGCGGGGGGGTCTTTGGAGACCCAGTACTTC. Translating it yields CASSEALAGGSLETQYF.

V gene TRBV6-6 combines with J gene TRBJ2-3; tentative D call: TRBD1 (6 bases). With 2 bases removed from V and 2 bases from J, the gap between germline ends came to 8 bases. This CDR3 has 14 residues. Germline V gene data show CDR1 as MNHNY and CDR2 as SVGAGI (reference sequence). The CDR3 region is CASSYGGPTDTQYF. In DNA, the CDR3 is TGTGCCAGCAGTTACGGGGGCCCCACAGATACGCAGTATTTT.

This chain connects TRBV18 to TRBJ1-5; 8 bases are shared with TRBD1. The CDR3 has 15 amino acids. Germline CDR1 is KGHSH and CDR2 is LQKENI. The trim removed 3 bases at V and 5 bases at J, leaving 6 bases unmatched. CDR3 nucleotide sequence: TGTGCCAGCTCACCTACCGGGACAGGCGATCAGCCCCAGCATTTT. Translation: CASSPTGTGDQPQHF.